The T cell receptor (beta chain) described here comes from a study of siplizumab effects on memory and regulatory T cells. Study observations and caveats: Just a small share of alloreactive clones was traced back to unstimulated subsets.

V was trimmed by 0 bases and J by 4 bases, leaving 10 bases between them. The CDR3 is 14 residues long. Germline-derived CDR1 and CDR2 are SGDLS and YYNGEE. This clone was seen a single time. Its antigen is not known. Produced via immunoSEQ multiplex PCR; TCRdb's table is partial and in-frame only. The sample consists of over 85,000 clones, approximately 93% of them appearing once. This chain connects TRBV9 to TRBJ1-2; D gene ambiguous. The specimen sequenced was CD8+ T cells sorted from blood. This TCR was recovered from a human donor in good health. The CDR3, as DNA: TGTGCCAGCAGCGTAGGTGACTCCGCCTATGGCTACACCTTC. Translation gives CASSVGDSAYGYTF.